This T cell receptor (beta chain) was captured by sequencing in a study of cytomegalovirus exposure and HLA in healthy donors. Only a few counts were recorded for this clone. Antigen specificity is unknown. This CDR3 has 14 amino acids. V was clipped by 4 bases and J by 3 bases; unmatched bases: 6. Germline assignment: CDR1 MNHNS and CDR2 SASEGT. Findings of the study overall: TCR beta chain V- and J-gene trimming was linked, in a later analysis, to a missense variant in DCLRE1C. Several top significant clusters appeared, in a later analysis, to be linked to common viral pathogens.

PCR was performed using 60 Vbeta and 13 Jbeta primers. Original methodology: Later, 65 million to 85 million unique TCR beta chains were counted in an analysis, and some 9.9 million of them were shared. Repertoires were generated with immunoSEQ multiplex PCR, while TCRdb's copy carries only in-frame clones and drops some. That table is the source of V, J and clone size, and D and trimming were worked out from the DNA. The table lists about 150,000 clones, roughly 74% of them singletons. V usage is TRBV6-1 and J usage is TRBJ2-7, with TRBD1 identical over 7 bases. Sequencing was performed on PBMCs. The source of this sequence is a young man in good health and CMV-seropositive. This CDR3 reads CASSAGTALYEQYF. The CDR3 nucleotides are TGTGCCAGCAGTGCCGGGACAGCCCTCTACGAGCAGTACTTC.